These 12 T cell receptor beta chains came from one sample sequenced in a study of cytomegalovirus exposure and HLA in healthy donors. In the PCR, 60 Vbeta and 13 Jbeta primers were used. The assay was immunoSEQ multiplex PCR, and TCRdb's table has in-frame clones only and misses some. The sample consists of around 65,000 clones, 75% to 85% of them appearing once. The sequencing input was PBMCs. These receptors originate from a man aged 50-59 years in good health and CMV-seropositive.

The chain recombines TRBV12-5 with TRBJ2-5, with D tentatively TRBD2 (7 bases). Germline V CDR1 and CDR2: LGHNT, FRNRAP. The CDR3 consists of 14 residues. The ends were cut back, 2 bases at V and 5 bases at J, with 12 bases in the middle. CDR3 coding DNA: TGTGCTAGTGGTTTGTGGGGGGGCGGGGAGACCCAGTACTTC. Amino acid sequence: CASGLWGGGETQYF.

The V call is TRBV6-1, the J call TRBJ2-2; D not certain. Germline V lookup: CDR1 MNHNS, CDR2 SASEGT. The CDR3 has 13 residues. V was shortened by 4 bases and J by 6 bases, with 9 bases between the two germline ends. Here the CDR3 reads CASSVTCAGELFF. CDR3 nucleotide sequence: TGTGCCAGCAGTGTAACATGTGCCGGGGAGCTGTTTTTT.

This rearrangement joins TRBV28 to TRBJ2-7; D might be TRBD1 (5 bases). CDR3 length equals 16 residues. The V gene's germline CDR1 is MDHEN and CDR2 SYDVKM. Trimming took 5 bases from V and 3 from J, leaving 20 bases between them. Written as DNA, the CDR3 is TGTGCCAGCAGTCCGTCATCAGGGAATTCGCTCTACGAGCAGTACTTC. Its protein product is CASSPSSGNSLYEQYF.

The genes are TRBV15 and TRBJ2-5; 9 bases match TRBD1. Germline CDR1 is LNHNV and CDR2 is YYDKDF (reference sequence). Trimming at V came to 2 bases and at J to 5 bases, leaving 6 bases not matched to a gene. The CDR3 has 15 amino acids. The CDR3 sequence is CATSRSGQGRETQYF. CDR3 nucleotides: TGTGCCACCAGCAGAAGCGGACAGGGGAGGGAGACCCAGTACTTC. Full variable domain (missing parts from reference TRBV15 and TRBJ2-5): DAMVIQNPRYQVTQFGKPVTLSCSQTLNHNVMYWYQQKSSQAPKLLFHYYDKDFNNEADTPDNFQSRRPNTSFCFLDIRSPGLGDTAMYLCATSRSGQGRETQYFGPGTRLLVL.

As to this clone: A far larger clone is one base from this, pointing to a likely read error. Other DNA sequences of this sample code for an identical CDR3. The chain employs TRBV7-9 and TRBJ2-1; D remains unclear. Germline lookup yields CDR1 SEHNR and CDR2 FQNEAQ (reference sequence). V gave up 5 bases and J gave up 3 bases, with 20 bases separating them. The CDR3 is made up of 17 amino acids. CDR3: CASSQDMIVLIYNEQFF. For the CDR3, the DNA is TGTGCCAGCAGCCAAGATATGATCGTACTCATCTACAATGAGCAGTTCTTC.

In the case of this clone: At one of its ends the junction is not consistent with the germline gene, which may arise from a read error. The CDR3 reads CASSDLRVLNEKLVF. CDR3 bases: TGTGCCAGCAGTGACCTCAGGGTACTAAATGAAAAACTGGTTTTT. J is TRBJ1-4 and V is TRBV25-1, with a possible D match to TRBD1 (5 bases). The germline gives CDR1 MGHDK, CDR2 SYGVNS. This CDR3 spans 15 amino acids.

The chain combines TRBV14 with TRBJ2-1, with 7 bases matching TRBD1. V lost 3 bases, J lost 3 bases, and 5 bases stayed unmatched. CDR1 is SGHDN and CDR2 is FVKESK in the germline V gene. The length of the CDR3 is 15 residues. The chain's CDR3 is CASSHWSGGYNEQFF. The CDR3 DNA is TGTGCCAGCAGCCATTGGTCAGGGGGCTACAATGAGCAGTTCTTC.

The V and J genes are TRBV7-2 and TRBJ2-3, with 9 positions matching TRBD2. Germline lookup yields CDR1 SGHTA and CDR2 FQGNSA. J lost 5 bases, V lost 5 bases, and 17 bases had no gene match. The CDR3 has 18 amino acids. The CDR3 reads CASSQSPFLAGLLDTQYF. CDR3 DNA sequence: TGTGCCAGCAGCCAAAGCCCTTTCCTAGCGGGACTCTTAGATACGCAGTATTTT.

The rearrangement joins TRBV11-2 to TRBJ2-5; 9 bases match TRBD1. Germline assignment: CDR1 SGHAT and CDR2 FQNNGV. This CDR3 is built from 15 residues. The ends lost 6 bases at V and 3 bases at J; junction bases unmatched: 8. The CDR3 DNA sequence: TGTGCCAGCAGTTCCGGGACAGGGAAAAAAGAGACCCAGTACTTC. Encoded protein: CASSSGTGKKETQYF.

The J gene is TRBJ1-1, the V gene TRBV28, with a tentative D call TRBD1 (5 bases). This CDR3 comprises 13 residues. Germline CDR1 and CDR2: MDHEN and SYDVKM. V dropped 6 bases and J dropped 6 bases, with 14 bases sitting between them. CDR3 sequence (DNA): TGTGCCAGCAGGCTGGGGGGGGTTCCTGAAGCTTTCTTT. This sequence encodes CASRLGGVPEAFF. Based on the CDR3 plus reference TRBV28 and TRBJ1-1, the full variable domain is DVKVTQSSRYLVKRTGEKVFLECVQDMDHENMFWYRQDPGLGLRLIYFSYDVKMKEKGDIPEGYSVSREKKERFSLILESASTNQTSMYLCASRLGGVPEAFFGQGTRLTVV.

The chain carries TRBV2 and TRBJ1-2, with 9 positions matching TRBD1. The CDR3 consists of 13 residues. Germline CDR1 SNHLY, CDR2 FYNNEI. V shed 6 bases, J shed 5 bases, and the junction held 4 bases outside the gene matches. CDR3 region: CASSAQGAYGYTF. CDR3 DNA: TGTGCCAGCAGCGCACAGGGGGCTTATGGCTACACCTTC.

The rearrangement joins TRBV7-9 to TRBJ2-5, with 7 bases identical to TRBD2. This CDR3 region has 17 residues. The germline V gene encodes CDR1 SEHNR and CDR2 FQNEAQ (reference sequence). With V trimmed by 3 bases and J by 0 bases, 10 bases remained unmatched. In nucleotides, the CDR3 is TGTGCCAGCAGCTTCAATGCGCTAGCGGTAGACCAAGAGACCCAGTACTTC. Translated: CASSFNALAVDQETQYF.